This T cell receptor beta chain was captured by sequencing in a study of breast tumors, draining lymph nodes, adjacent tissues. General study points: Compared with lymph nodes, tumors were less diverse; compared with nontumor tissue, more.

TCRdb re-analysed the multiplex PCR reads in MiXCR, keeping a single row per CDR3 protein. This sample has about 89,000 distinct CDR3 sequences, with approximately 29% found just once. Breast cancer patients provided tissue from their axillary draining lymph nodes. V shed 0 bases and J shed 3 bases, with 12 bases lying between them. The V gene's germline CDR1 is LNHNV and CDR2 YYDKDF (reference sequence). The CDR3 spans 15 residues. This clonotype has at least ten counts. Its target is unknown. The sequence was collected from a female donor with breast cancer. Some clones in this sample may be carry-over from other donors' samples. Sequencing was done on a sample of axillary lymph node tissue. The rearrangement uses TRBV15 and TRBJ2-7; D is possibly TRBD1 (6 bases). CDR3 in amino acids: CATSRDSVGGYEQYF. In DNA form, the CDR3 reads TGTGCCACCAGCAGAGATAGCGTAGGGGGCTACGAGCAGTACTTC. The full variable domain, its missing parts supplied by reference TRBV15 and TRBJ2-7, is DAMVIQNPRYQVTQFGKPVTLSCSQTLNHNVMYWYQQKSSQAPKLLFHYYDKDFNNEADTPDNFQSRRPNTSFCFLDIRSPGLGDTAMYLCATSRDSVGGYEQYFGPGTRLTVT.